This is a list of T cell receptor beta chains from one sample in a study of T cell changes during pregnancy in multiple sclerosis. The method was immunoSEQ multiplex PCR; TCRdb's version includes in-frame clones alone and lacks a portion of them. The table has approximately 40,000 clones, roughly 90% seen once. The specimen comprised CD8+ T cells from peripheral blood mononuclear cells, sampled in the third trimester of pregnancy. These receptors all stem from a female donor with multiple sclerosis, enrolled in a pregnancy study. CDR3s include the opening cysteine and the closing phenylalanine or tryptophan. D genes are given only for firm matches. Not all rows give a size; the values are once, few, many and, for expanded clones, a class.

CDR3 DNA: TGCGCCAGTAGTGTAGCGGGAGGGCCGCTCTACAATGAGCAGTTCTTC
CDR3 protein: CASSVAGGPLYNEQFF
J gene: TRBJ2-1
D gene: TRBD2
clone size: .
V gene: TRBV19

CDR3 DNA: TGTGCCAGCAGTTACGGTCCCCACAATGAGCAGTTCTTC
CDR3 protein: CASSYGPHNEQFF
J gene: TRBJ2-1
D gene: .
clone size: .
V gene: TRBV27

CDR3 DNA: TGTGCCAGCAGTTTTAGCGGGGAGCTGTTTTTT
CDR3 protein: CASSFSGELFF
J gene: TRBJ2-2
D gene: .
clone size: .
V gene: TRBV6-5

CDR3 DNA: TGTGCCAGCAGCGCCCATATAAAACAGGGCGCGGATGGCTACACCTTC
CDR3 protein: CASSAHIKQGADGYTF
J gene: TRBJ1-2
D gene: .
clone size: .
V gene: TRBV9

CDR3 DNA: TGTGCCAGTAGTATAGCTAGCCCACACACAGATACGCAGTATTTT
CDR3 protein: CASSIASPHTDTQYF
J gene: TRBJ2-3
D gene: .
clone size: .
V gene: TRBV19

CDR3 DNA: TGCGCCAGCCGTCAACAGGGGGCGGTCGAGCAGTACTTC
CDR3 protein: CASRQQGAVEQYF
J gene: TRBJ2-7
D gene: TRBD1
clone size: .
V gene: TRBV5-1

CDR3 DNA: TGTGCCAGCAGCTTAGACAGAAACTACGAGCAGTACTTC
CDR3 protein: CASSLDRNYEQYF
J gene: TRBJ2-7
D gene: .
clone size: .
V gene: TRBV11-2

CDR3 DNA: TGTGCCAGCAGCTTAGCGGGGGATGGTGGAGATACGCAGTATTTT
CDR3 protein: CASSLAGDGGDTQYF
J gene: TRBJ2-3
D gene: TRBD2
clone size: .
V gene: TRBV5-6

CDR3 DNA: TGTGCCAGCAGCAAAGCGGCGGGGTTC
CDR3 protein: CASSKAAGF
J gene: TRBJ2-7
D gene: .
clone size: once
V gene: TRBV21-1

CDR3 DNA: TGTGCCAGCAGTCCCCGGGTGGATGGAAATGAGCAGTTCTTC
CDR3 protein: CASSPRVDGNEQFF
J gene: TRBJ2-1
D gene: .
clone size: .
V gene: TRBV27

CDR3 DNA: TGTGCCAGCAGTTATACAGGGGATGGCTACACCTTC
CDR3 protein: CASSYTGDGYTF
J gene: TRBJ1-2
D gene: TRBD1
clone size: once
V gene: TRBV6-5

CDR3 DNA: TGTGCCAGCGGAGCGGGCGCGGGCACTGAAGCTTTCTTT
CDR3 protein: CASGAGAGTEAFF
J gene: TRBJ1-1
D gene: .
clone size: .
V gene: TRBV6-5

CDR3 DNA: TGTGCCAGCAGCGGTTATAATGAGCAGTTCTTC
CDR3 protein: CASSGYNEQFF
J gene: TRBJ2-1
D gene: .
clone size: .
V gene: TRBV25-1

CDR3 DNA: TGCAGCGTCGTGGAGGGGGCAGGGTATACCTACGAGCAGTACTTC
CDR3 protein: CSVVEGAGYTYEQYF
J gene: TRBJ2-7
D gene: .
clone size: .
V gene: TRBV29-1

CDR3 DNA: TGTGCCAGCAGCCTGGACAGGGTCTTCGGCTACGAGCAGTACTTC
CDR3 protein: CASSLDRVFGYEQYF
J gene: TRBJ2-7
D gene: TRBD1
clone size: .
V gene: TRBV5-5

CDR3 DNA: TGTGCCAGCTATCTCTTAGCGGATGTCACAGATACGCAGTATTTT
CDR3 protein: CASYLLADVTDTQYF
J gene: TRBJ2-3
D gene: .
clone size: .
V gene: TRBV2

CDR3 DNA: TGTGCCAGCAGTACTCATGGCTCGGGGGTCGAGCAGTACTTC
CDR3 protein: CASSTHGSGVEQYF
J gene: TRBJ2-7
D gene: .
clone size: .
V gene: TRBV6-5

CDR3 DNA: TGTGCCAGCAGTTTAGCGGATACCTACAATGAGCAGTTCTTC
CDR3 protein: CASSLADTYNEQFF
J gene: TRBJ2-1
D gene: .
clone size: .
V gene: TRBV27

CDR3 DNA: TGTGCCAGCAGTGAACGAGCGGCAAGCACAGATACGCAGTATTTT
CDR3 protein: CASSERAASTDTQYF
J gene: TRBJ2-3
D gene: .
clone size: once
V gene: TRBV6-1

CDR3 DNA: TGTGCCAGCAGTACCCGGACTAGCGGGGATTCCTACAATGAGCAGTTCTTC
CDR3 protein: CASSTRTSGDSYNEQFF
J gene: TRBJ2-1
D gene: TRBD2
clone size: .
V gene: TRBV28

CDR3 DNA: TGCAGCGCAAACAGGGGTGGTGGAAACACCATATATTTT
CDR3 protein: CSANRGGGNTIYF
J gene: TRBJ1-3
D gene: TRBD1
clone size: few
V gene: TRBV29-1

CDR3 DNA: TGTGCCAGCAGTCTTCCCTTCATAGCGCGCGAGCAGTACTTC
CDR3 protein: CASSLPFIAREQYF
J gene: TRBJ2-7
D gene: .
clone size: .
V gene: TRBV28

CDR3 DNA: TGTGCCAGCATCGGCGCCGGGACTTACACCGGGGAGCTGTTTTTT
CDR3 protein: CASIGAGTYTGELFF
J gene: TRBJ2-2
D gene: .
clone size: once
V gene: TRBV27

CDR3 DNA: TGTGCCAGCAGCCCCCGACAGGGGGGCCAAGAGACCCAGTACTTC
CDR3 protein: CASSPRQGGQETQYF
J gene: TRBJ2-5
D gene: TRBD1
clone size: .
V gene: TRBV11-3

CDR3 DNA: TGCGCCAGCAGTGACTCCATATCAGCGGGAGAGGACAATGAGCAGTTCTTC
CDR3 protein: CASSDSISAGEDNEQFF
J gene: TRBJ2-1
D gene: TRBD2
clone size: .
V gene: TRBV10-1

CDR3 DNA: TGTGCCTGGAGAGTAACCGGGACTAGCGGACTTGAGCAGTTCTTC
CDR3 protein: CAWRVTGTSGLEQFF
J gene: TRBJ2-1
D gene: TRBD2
clone size: .
V gene: TRBV30

CDR3 DNA: TGTGCCAGCAGCCCCAGCGGGAGCCAAGAGACCCAGTACTTC
CDR3 protein: CASSPSGSQETQYF
J gene: TRBJ2-5
D gene: TRBD2
clone size: .
V gene: TRBV13

CDR3 DNA: TGTGCCAGCAGCGATCGACTAGCGGGAGGGAGCACAGATACGCAGTATTTT
CDR3 protein: CASSDRLAGGSTDTQYF
J gene: TRBJ2-3
D gene: TRBD2
clone size: once
V gene: TRBV7-6

CDR3 DNA: TGTGCCAGCAGTGAATATTCAGGGGGCAGTGGCTACACCTTC
CDR3 protein: CASSEYSGGSGYTF
J gene: TRBJ1-2
D gene: TRBD1
clone size: few
V gene: TRBV25-1

CDR3 DNA: TGTGCCAGCAGCAATGGCCCCCTGGACAATGAGCAGTTCTTC
CDR3 protein: CASSNGPLDNEQFF
J gene: TRBJ2-1
D gene: .
clone size: .
V gene: TRBV4-2

CDR3 DNA: TGCAGCGTTGGGGGACTCGGATCTGGGGCCAACGTCCTGACTTTC
CDR3 protein: CSVGGLGSGANVLTF
J gene: TRBJ2-6
D gene: .
clone size: .
V gene: TRBV29-1

CDR3 DNA: TGTGCCAGCAATCGGGCAGGGGAGGGCACTGAAGCTTTCTTT
CDR3 protein: CASNRAGEGTEAFF
J gene: TRBJ1-1
D gene: .
clone size: medium-sized
V gene: TRBV6-1

CDR3 DNA: TGTGCCAGCAGTTTGTTACAACGACTCCGCCAAGGCACCGGGGAGCTGTTTTTT
CDR3 protein: CASSLLQRLRQGTGELFF
J gene: TRBJ2-2
D gene: .
clone size: .
V gene: TRBV27

CDR3 DNA: TGTGCCAGCAGCCCTCCGACTAGCGGGATCAGCGGCATTCAGTACTTC
CDR3 protein: CASSPPTSGISGIQYF
J gene: TRBJ2-4
D gene: TRBD2
clone size: .
V gene: TRBV11-3

CDR3 DNA: TGTGCCACCAGCAGAGCGAGGGTATTGAGCAATCAGCCCCAGCATTTT
CDR3 protein: CATSRARVLSNQPQHF
J gene: TRBJ1-5
D gene: .
clone size: .
V gene: TRBV15

CDR3 DNA: TGTGCCAGCACCCTAGGAGTAGGGAGATACAATGAGCAGTTCTTC
CDR3 protein: CASTLGVGRYNEQFF
J gene: TRBJ2-1
D gene: .
clone size: .
V gene: TRBV28

CDR3 DNA: TGCGCCAGCAGCCAAGGACAGGGAGCCACTGAAGCTTTCTTT
CDR3 protein: CASSQGQGATEAFF
J gene: TRBJ1-1
D gene: TRBD1
clone size: few
V gene: TRBV4-3

CDR3 DNA: TGTGCCAGCGGACTAGGACAGGGGAACACTGAAGCTTTCTTT
CDR3 protein: CASGLGQGNTEAFF
J gene: TRBJ1-1
D gene: TRBD1
clone size: .
V gene: TRBV7-9

CDR3 DNA: TGTGCCACCAGCGCCCACACTAGCGGGAGGGCCGGGGAGCTGTTTTTT
CDR3 protein: CATSAHTSGRAGELFF
J gene: TRBJ2-2
D gene: TRBD2
clone size: .
V gene: TRBV15

CDR3 DNA: TGTGCCAGCAGCTTAGATTCACTAGCGGGTACCTACGAGCAGTACTTC
CDR3 protein: CASSLDSLAGTYEQYF
J gene: TRBJ2-7
D gene: TRBD2
clone size: .
V gene: TRBV7-2

CDR3 DNA: TGTGCCACCCGAGGGGGGGAAAACATTCAGTACTTC
CDR3 protein: CATRGGENIQYF
J gene: TRBJ2-4
D gene: .
clone size: .
V gene: TRBV15

CDR3 DNA: TGTGCCATCAGTGAGTCTGGGGACAGGGTTGAGCAGTACTTC
CDR3 protein: CAISESGDRVEQYF
J gene: TRBJ2-7
D gene: TRBD1
clone size: few
V gene: TRBV10-3

CDR3 DNA: TGTGCCAGCAGCTTGGTTGCGGGATCTGCCTACGAGCAGTACTTC
CDR3 protein: CASSLVAGSAYEQYF
J gene: TRBJ2-7
D gene: .
clone size: .
V gene: TRBV5-4

CDR3 DNA: TGTGCCAGCAGCTCGTCCCTAGAGCAGCTGGAGACCCAGTACTTC
CDR3 protein: CASSSSLEQLETQYF
J gene: TRBJ2-5
D gene: .
clone size: .
V gene: TRBV11-2

CDR3 DNA: TGTGCCAGCTCACCTCAAGGACAGGGACCGCTCTATGGCTACACCTTC
CDR3 protein: CASSPQGQGPLYGYTF
J gene: TRBJ1-2
D gene: TRBD1
clone size: .
V gene: TRBV18

CDR3 DNA: TGTGCCAGCAGTTACTCGGACAGGGGTATCTATGGCTACACCTTC
CDR3 protein: CASSYSDRGIYGYTF
J gene: TRBJ1-2
D gene: TRBD1
clone size: .
V gene: TRBV6-6